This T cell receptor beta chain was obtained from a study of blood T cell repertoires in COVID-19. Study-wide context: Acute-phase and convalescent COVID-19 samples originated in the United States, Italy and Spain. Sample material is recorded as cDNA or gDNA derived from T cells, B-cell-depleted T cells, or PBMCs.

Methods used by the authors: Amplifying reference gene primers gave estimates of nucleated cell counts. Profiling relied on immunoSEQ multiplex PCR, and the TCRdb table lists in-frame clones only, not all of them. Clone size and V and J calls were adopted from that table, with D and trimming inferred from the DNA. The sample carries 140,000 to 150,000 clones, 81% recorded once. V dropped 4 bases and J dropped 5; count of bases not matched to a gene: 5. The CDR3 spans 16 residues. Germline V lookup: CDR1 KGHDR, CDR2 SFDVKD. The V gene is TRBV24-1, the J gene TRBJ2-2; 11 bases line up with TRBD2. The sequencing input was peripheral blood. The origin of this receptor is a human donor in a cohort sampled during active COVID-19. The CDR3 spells CATSDPSGRRTGELFF. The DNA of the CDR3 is TGTGCCACCAGTGACCCTAGCGGGAGGCGTACCGGGGAGCTGTTTTTT.